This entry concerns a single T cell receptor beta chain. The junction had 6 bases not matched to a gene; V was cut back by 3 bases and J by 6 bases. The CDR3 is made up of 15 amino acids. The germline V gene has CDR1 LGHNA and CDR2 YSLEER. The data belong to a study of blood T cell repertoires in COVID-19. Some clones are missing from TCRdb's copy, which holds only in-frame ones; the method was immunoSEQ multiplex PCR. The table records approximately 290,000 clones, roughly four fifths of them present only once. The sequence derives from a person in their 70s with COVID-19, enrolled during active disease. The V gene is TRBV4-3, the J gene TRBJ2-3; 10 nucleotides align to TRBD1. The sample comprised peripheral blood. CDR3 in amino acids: CASSHMTGGSDTQYF. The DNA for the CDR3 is TGCGCCAGCAGCCACATGACAGGGGGCAGCGATACGCAGTATTTT.